The 26 T cell receptor beta chains below come from one sample, sequenced in a study of T cell changes during pregnancy in multiple sclerosis. Produced via immunoSEQ multiplex PCR; TCRdb's table is partial and in-frame only. Here the sample spans about 67,000 clones, approximately 90% being singletons. Sequences were derived from peripheral blood, sampled in the second trimester of pregnancy. The receptors here all came from a female donor with multiple sclerosis, enrolled in a pregnancy study.

The rearrangement uses TRBV18 and TRBJ1-2; 7 bases match TRBD1. The CDR3 totals 15 residues. Trimming at V came to 3 bases and at J to 5 bases, leaving 9 bases not matched to a gene. The germline V gene has CDR1 KGHSH and CDR2 LQKENI. This chain's CDR3 is CASSPDTTGRYGYTF. In nucleotides, the CDR3 is TGTGCCAGCTCACCCGATACGACAGGGCGGTATGGCTACACCTTC.

The chain combines TRBV6-1 with TRBJ2-1; the D gene is possibly TRBD2 (5 bases). Germline V gene data show CDR1 as MNHNS and CDR2 as SASEGT. This CDR3 has 15 amino acids. V shed 5 bases and J shed 0 bases, with 11 bases lying between them. DNA for the CDR3: TGTGCCAGCAGTACCAGCGGAAGCTCCTACAATGAGCAGTTCTTC. Translated: CASSTSGSSYNEQFF.

The V call is TRBV4-1, the J call TRBJ1-3; tentatively, D is TRBD1 (5 bases). Germline V gives CDR1 MGHRA, CDR2 YSYEKL. There are 16 residues in the CDR3. Trimming removed 2 bases at V and 8 bases at J, with 19 bases between. CDR3 protein: CASSQNPGPTGDTIYF. The CDR3 bases are TGCGCCAGCAGCCAAAACCCGGGACCAACGGGAGACACCATATATTTT.

V and J are TRBV27 and TRBJ2-4; 8 nucleotides agree with TRBD2. The germline V gene encodes CDR1 MNHEY and CDR2 SMNVEV (reference sequence). Trimming removed 2 bases from V and 6 bases from J; junction bases left unmatched: 3. There are 14 residues in the CDR3. The CDR3 here is CASSLGLAGNIQYF. CDR3 nucleotides: TGTGCCAGCAGTTTAGGGCTAGCGGGAAACATTCAGTACTTC.

The chain is built from TRBV30 and TRBJ1-6; 12 nucleotides agree with TRBD1. Trimming cost V 5 bases and J 11 bases; bases outside gene matches: 7. This CDR3 region has 14 residues. Germline lookup yields CDR1 GTSNPN and CDR2 SVGIG (reference sequence). CDR3 DNA sequence: TGTGCCTGGCAGGGACAGGGGGCAACGGCACCCCTCCACTTT. This gives the protein CAWQGQGATAPLHF.

This chain uses TRBV5-6 with TRBJ2-1; 10 nucleotides match TRBD2. Trimming removed 3 bases from V and 1 base from J; junction bases left unmatched: 10. Per germline, CDR1 SGHDT and CDR2 YYEEEE. The CDR3 is 18 residues long. CDR3 nucleotide sequence: TGTGCCAGCAGCTCAGCAGCGGGAGGGCCCTATTCCTACAATGAGCAGTTCTTC. It translates to CASSSAAGGPYSYNEQFF.

The CDR3 reads CASSFLLAGGGDTGELFF. The CDR3 DNA is TGTGCCAGCAGTTTCTTACTAGCGGGAGGAGGAGACACCGGGGAGCTGTTTTTT. The chain is built from TRBV27 and TRBJ2-2; TRBD2 aligns across 12 bases. Germline-derived CDR1 and CDR2 are MNHEY and SMNVEV (reference sequence). Trimming took 3 bases from V and 3 from J; bases not matched to a gene: 8. The CDR3 totals 18 residues.

V gene TRBV6-1 combines with J gene TRBJ2-7, with 10 bases aligning to TRBD1. V shed 10 bases and J 1 base; nucleotides not matched to a gene: 10. This CDR3 is 15 amino acids long. Germline V gene sequence: CDR1 MNHNS, CDR2 SASEGT. CDR3: CATDLGQGGSYEQYF. As DNA, the CDR3 is TGTGCCACCGACCTCGGACAGGGGGGATCCTACGAGCAGTACTTC.

DNA for the CDR3: TGTGCCAGCCTACAGGGGGTTTTGGGTAGCACTGAAGCTTTCTTT. Translation: CASLQGVLGSTEAFF. The chain is built from TRBV18 and TRBJ1-1; TRBD1 aligns across 8 bases. With V trimmed by 8 bases and J by 4 bases, 12 bases remained unmatched. This CDR3 comprises 15 residues. Germline V lookup: CDR1 KGHSH, CDR2 LQKENI.

The genes are TRBV7-2 and TRBJ2-3; 8 nucleotides align to TRBD2. Trimming at V came to 0 bases and at J to 2 bases, leaving 4 bases not matched to a gene. The CDR3 sequence is 16 residues long. Germline assignment: CDR1 SGHTA and CDR2 FQGNSA. In nucleotides, the CDR3 is TGTGCCAGCAGCTTAGCTAGCGGGGCCTCCACAGATACGCAGTATTTT. Protein product: CASSLASGASTDTQYF.

This clone is a singleton in its sample. The chain carries TRBV6-1 and TRBJ2-7; D is uncertain. Trimming left V 1 base short and J 2 bases short, with 12 bases between. Germline V gives CDR1 MNHNS, CDR2 SASEGT. CDR3 size: 15 residues. CDR3 in amino acids: CASSEGRHTAYEQYF. The CDR3 region has the DNA TGTGCCAGCAGTGAAGGACGACACACAGCCTACGAGCAGTACTTC.

The sample holds a few counts of this clone. V usage is TRBV11-3 and J usage is TRBJ2-1, with D possibly TRBD1 on 5 matching bases. The germline V gene has CDR1 SGHNT and CDR2 YENEEA. The CDR3 covers 15 residues. V lost 1 base and J 6 bases, leaving 13 bases between the germline ends. The CDR3 DNA sequence: TGTGCCAGCAGCTTAGGGGTAGGGGTGGGCAATGAGCAGTTCTTC. The encoded protein is CASSLGVGVGNEQFF.

This chain uses TRBV14 with TRBJ2-7; D is uncertain. V lost 1 base to trimming and J lost 9 bases, with 4 bases between them. CDR3 size: 10 residues. Germline assignment: CDR1 SGHDN and CDR2 FVKESK. The CDR3 bases are TGTGCCAGCAGCCAAGGAGTGCAGTACTTC. Amino acid sequence: CASSQGVQYF.

This sequence joins TRBV5-1 and TRBJ2-4; D is perhaps TRBD2 (5 bases). V gave up 4 bases and J gave up 4 bases, with 21 bases separating them. Germline loops: CDR1 SGHRS, CDR2 YFSETQ. The CDR3 loop spans 17 amino acids. CDR3: CASSPRGGSVRKNIQYF. CDR3 coding DNA: TGCGCCAGCAGCCCCCGAGGAGGTTCGGTTCGAAAAAACATTCAGTACTTC.

The chain is built from TRBV7-9 and TRBJ2-7, with D hard to call. The V end was cut by 5 bases, the J end by 6 bases, with 8 bases between. The CDR3 loop spans 11 amino acids. CDR1 is SEHNR and CDR2 is FQNEAQ in the germline V gene (reference sequence). CDR3 DNA: TGTGCCAGCAGCACCGGGTCCGAGCAGTACTTC. Protein product: CASSTGSEQYF.

The J gene is TRBJ2-1, the V gene TRBV10-2; 9 bases map to TRBD2. Germline V gene sequence: CDR1 WSHSY, CDR2 SAAADI. The CDR3 contains 15 residues. With 4 bases clipped from V and 3 bases from J, the junction kept 4 bases outside the gene matches. The CDR3 DNA is TGCGCCAGCAGTGGACTAGCGGAGAACTACAATGAGCAGTTCTTC. Protein sequence: CASSGLAENYNEQFF.

The chain has TRBV19 and TRBJ1-2; D not certain. The CDR3 runs 15 residues. Germline V gene data show CDR1 as LNHDA and CDR2 as SQIVND (reference sequence). The V and J ends lost 5 bases and 8 bases respectively, with 21 bases between them. In DNA, the CDR3 is TGTGCCAGTAGTCTCCCCCTAGCTCTTAACGGCGGCTACACCTTC. It yields the protein CASSLPLALNGGYTF.

The chain uses TRBV11-3 and TRBJ2-2, with 7 bases lining up with TRBD1. The CDR3 totals 14 residues. The germline V gene encodes CDR1 SGHNT and CDR2 YENEEA. J lost 1 base, V lost 8 bases, and 4 bases had no gene match. The CDR3 reads CASGRDRNTGELFF. DNA of the CDR3: TGTGCCAGCGGCCGGGACAGGAACACCGGGGAGCTGTTTTTT.

V usage is TRBV18 and J usage is TRBJ1-4; TRBD1 matches 8 bases. This CDR3 region has 14 residues. V shed 3 bases and J 7 bases; nucleotides not matched to a gene: 4. CDR1 and CDR2 from the germline V gene are KGHSH and LQKENI. CDR3 DNA sequence: TGTGCCAGCTCACCCCCGGACAGGGTTGAAAAACTGTTTTTT. It yields the protein CASSPPDRVEKLFF.

In DNA, the CDR3 is TGTGCCAGCAGTAGACAGGGGGCTTGGGGCTACACCTTC. Translation: CASSRQGAWGYTF. The genes are TRBV25-1 and TRBJ1-2; 10 positions match TRBD1. The V gene's germline CDR1 is MGHDK and CDR2 SYGVNS. V gave up 5 bases and J gave up 8 bases; unmatched junction bases: 5. This CDR3 is 13 amino acids long.

The chain employs TRBV6-5 and TRBJ1-2; 7 nucleotides match TRBD1. V shed 2 bases and J 3 bases; nucleotides not matched to a gene: 3. This CDR3 contains 14 residues. Germline V gene data show CDR1 as MNHEY and CDR2 as SVGAGI. The CDR3 here is CASSYGGTDYGYTF. CDR3 nucleotides: TGTGCCAGCAGTTACGGAGGGACAGACTATGGCTACACCTTC.

The CDR3 DNA sequence: TGTGCCAGTAGTACGGGGTTTGGGGATCGAGTCATTCAGTACTTC. Translation: CASSTGFGDRVIQYF. The rearrangement joins TRBV19 to TRBJ2-4; D may be TRBD2 (5 bases). The CDR3 has 15 residues. Looked up from germline, CDR1 is LNHDA and CDR2 is SQIVND (reference sequence). The V gene lost 4 bases and the J gene lost 9 bases, with 19 bases spanning the gap.

The chain links TRBV7-2 to TRBJ1-2; 8 nucleotides line up with TRBD1. The CDR3 covers 14 residues. CDR1 is SGHTA, CDR2 FQGNSA, per germline. After removal of 8 bases from V and 2 bases from J, the junction contained 7 bases not matched to a gene. CDR3 nucleotide sequence: TGTGCCAGCCTGAGGACAGGGTTAAACTATGGCTACACCTTC. Translating it yields CASLRTGLNYGYTF.

The chain combines TRBV29-1 with TRBJ2-7; TRBD2 aligns across 8 bases. This CDR3 spans 15 amino acids. The V gene's germline CDR1 is SQVTM and CDR2 ANQGSEA. Trimming took 1 base from V and 1 from J; bases not matched to a gene: 6. CDR3 sequence (DNA): TGCAGCGTTGAAGGTGGAGCGGGAGTGTCCTACGAGCAGTACTTC. It encodes CSVEGGAGVSYEQYF.

V usage is TRBV27 and J usage is TRBJ1-3, with D hard to call. The CDR3 consists of 15 residues. V lost 5 bases and J 4 bases, leaving 15 bases between the germline ends. CDR1 MNHEY and CDR2 SMNVEV come from the germline V gene (reference sequence). The CDR3 sequence is CASSLTGDSGNTIYF. In DNA form, the CDR3 reads TGTGCCAGCAGTCTGACGGGAGACTCCGGAAACACCATATATTTT.

The rearrangement links TRBV6-1 to TRBJ2-7; 11 nucleotides align to TRBD2. CDR3 size: 14 residues. Germline CDR1 is MNHNS and CDR2 is SASEGT. Trimming cost V 2 bases and J 6 bases; bases outside gene matches: 3. CDR3 nucleotides: TGTGCCAGCAGTGAACCTAGCGGGGGGTTCGAGCAGTACTTC. Protein: CASSEPSGGFEQYF.